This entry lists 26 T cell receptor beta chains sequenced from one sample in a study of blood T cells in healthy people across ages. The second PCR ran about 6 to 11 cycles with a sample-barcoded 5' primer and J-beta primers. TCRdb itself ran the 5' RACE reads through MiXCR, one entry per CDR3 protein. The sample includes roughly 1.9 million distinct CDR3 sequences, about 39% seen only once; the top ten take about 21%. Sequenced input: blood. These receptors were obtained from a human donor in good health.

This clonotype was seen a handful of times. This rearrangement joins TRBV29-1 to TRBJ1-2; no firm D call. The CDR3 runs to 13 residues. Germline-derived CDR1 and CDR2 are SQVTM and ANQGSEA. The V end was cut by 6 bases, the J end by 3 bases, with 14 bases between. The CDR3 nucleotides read TGCAGCGTCGAGGGAGGGAATGACTATGGCTACACCTTC. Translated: CSVEGGNDYGYTF.

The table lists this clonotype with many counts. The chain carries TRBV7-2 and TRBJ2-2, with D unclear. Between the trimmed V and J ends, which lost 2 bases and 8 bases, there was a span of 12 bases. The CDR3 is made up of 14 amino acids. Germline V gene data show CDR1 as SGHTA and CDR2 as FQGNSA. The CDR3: CASSLNPLAGELFF. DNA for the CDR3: TGTGCCAGCAGCTTAAACCCCCTCGCAGGGGAGCTGTTTTTT.

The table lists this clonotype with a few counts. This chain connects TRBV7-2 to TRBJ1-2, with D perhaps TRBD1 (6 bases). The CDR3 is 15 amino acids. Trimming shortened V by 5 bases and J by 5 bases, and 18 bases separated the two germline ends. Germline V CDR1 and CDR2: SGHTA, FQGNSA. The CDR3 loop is CASSEIGGAEYGYTF. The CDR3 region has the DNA TGTGCCAGCAGCGAGATCGGGGGGGCAGAGTATGGCTACACCTTC.

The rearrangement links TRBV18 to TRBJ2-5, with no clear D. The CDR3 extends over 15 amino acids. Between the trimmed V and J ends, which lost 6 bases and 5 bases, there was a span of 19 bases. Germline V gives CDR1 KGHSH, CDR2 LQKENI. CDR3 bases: TGTGCCAGCTCCCTCTATGAGGTCTCACGGGAGACCCAGTACTTC. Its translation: CASSLYEVSRETQYF.

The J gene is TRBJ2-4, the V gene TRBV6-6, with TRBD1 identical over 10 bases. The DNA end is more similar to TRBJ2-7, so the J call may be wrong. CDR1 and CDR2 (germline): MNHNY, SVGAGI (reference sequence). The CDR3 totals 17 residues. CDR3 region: CASSYSIAGTGVYEQYF. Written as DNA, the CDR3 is TGTGCCAGCAGTTACTCGATAGCAGGGACAGGGGTATACGAGCAGTACTTC.

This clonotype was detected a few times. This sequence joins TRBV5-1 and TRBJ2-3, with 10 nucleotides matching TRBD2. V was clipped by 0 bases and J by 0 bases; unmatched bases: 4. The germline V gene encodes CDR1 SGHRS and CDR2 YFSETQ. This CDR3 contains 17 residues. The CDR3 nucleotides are TGCGCCAGCAGCTTGGGACTAGCGGGTCGAAGCACAGATACGCAGTATTTT. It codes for CASSLGLAGRSTDTQYF. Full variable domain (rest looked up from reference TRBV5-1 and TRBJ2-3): KAGVTQTPRYLIKTRGQQVTLSCSPISGHRSVSWYQQTPGQGLQFLFEYFSETQRNKGNFPGRFSGRQFSNSRSEMNVSTLELGDSALYLCASSLGLAGRSTDTQYFGPGTRLTVL.

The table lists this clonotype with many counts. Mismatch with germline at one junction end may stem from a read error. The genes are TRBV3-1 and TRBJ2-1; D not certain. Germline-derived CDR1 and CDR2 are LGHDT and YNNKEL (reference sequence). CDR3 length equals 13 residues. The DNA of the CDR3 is TGCGCCAGCAGCCAGGTGCTGTACAATGAGCAGTTCTTC. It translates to CASSQVLYNEQFF.

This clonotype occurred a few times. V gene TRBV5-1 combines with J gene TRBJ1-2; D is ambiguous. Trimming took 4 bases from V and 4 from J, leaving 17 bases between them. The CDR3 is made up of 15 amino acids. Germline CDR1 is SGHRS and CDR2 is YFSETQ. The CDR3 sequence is CASSPYEGASYGYTF. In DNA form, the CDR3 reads TGCGCCAGCAGCCCCTACGAAGGAGCCTCCTATGGCTACACCTTC.

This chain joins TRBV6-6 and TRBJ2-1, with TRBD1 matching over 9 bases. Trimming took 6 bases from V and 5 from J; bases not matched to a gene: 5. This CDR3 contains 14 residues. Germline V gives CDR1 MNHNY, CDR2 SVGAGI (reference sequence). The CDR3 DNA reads TGTGCCAGCAGGGGACAGGGTAGGGACAATGAGCAGTTCTTC. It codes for CASRGQGRDNEQFF.

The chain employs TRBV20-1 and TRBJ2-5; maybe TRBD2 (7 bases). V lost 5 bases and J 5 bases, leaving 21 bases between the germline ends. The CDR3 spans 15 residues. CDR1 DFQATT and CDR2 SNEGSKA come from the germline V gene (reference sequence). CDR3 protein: CSAGVSGAGEETQYF. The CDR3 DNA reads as TGCAGTGCTGGGGTGTCGGGGGCGGGGGAGGAGACCCAGTACTTC.

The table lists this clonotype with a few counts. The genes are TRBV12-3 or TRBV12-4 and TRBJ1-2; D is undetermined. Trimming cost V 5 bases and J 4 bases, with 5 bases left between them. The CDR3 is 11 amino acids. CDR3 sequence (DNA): TGTGCCAGCAGTCAGCTCTATGGCTACACCTTC. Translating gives CASSQLYGYTF.

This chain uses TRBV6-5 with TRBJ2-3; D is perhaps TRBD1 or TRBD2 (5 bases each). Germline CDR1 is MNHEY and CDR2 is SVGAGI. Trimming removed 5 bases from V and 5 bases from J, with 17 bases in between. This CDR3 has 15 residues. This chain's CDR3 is CASSNTGAWGDTQYF. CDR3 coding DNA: TGTGCCAGCAGTAATACCGGGGCTTGGGGAGATACGCAGTATTTT.

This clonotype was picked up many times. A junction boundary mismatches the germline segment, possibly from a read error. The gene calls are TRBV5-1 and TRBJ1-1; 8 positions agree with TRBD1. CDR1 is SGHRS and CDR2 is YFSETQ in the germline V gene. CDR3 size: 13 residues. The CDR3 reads CASSLDRVTEAFF. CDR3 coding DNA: TGTGCCAGCAGCTTGGACAGGGTGACTGAAGCTTTCTTT.

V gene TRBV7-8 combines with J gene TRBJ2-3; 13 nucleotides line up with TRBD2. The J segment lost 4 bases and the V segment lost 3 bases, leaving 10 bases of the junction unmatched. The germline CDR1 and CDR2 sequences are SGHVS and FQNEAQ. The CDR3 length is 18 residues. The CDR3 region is CASSLIRTSGGGADTQYF. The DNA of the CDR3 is TGTGCCAGCAGCTTGATTAGGACTAGCGGGGGTGGGGCAGATACGCAGTATTTT.

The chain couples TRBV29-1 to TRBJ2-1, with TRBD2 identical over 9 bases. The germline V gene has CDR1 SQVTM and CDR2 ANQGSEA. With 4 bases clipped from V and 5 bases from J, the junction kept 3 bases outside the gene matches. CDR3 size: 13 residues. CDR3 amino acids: CSVGVAGDNEQFF. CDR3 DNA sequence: TGCAGCGTTGGAGTAGCGGGGGACAATGAGCAGTTCTTC.

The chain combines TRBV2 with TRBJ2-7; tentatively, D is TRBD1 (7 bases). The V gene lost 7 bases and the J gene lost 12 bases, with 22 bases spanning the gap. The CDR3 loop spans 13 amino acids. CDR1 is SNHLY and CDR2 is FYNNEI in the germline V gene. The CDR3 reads CASTVSGGTGAYF. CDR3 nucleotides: TGTGCCAGCACAGTATCCGGGGGAACAGGGGCGTACTTC.

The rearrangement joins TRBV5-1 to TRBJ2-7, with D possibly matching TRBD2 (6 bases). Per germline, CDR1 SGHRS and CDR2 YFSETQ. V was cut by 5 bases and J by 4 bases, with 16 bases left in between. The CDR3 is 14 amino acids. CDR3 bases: TGCGCCAGCAGACCGCGGGGACGTGAGTACGAGCAGTACTTC. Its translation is CASRPRGREYEQYF.

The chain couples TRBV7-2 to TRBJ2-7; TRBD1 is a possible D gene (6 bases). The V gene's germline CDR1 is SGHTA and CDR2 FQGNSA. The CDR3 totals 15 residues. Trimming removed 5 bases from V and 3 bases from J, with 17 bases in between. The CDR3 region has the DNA TGTGCCAGCAGCCGCTCAACCGGGACACACTACGAGCAGTACTTC. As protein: CASSRSTGTHYEQYF. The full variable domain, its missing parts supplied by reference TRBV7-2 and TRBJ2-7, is GAGVSQSPSNKVTEKGKDVELRCDPISGHTALYWYRQSLGQGLEFLIYFQGNSAPDKSGLPSDRFSAERTGGSVSTLTIQRTQQEDSAVYLCASSRSTGTHYEQYFGPGTRLTVT.

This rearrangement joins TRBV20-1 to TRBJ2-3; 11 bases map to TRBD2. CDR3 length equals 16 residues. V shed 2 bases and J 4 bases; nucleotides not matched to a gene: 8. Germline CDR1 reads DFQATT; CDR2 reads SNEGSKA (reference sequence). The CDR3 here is CSARSVAGGPPDTQYF. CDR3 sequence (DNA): TGCAGTGCTAGATCCGTAGCGGGGGGGCCCCCAGATACGCAGTATTTT.

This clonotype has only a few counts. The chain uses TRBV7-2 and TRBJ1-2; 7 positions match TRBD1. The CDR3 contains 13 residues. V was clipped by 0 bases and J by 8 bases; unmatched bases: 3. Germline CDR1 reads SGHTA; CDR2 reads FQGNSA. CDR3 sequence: CASSLARQGGYTF. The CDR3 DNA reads TGTGCCAGCAGCTTAGCCCGACAGGGAGGCTACACCTTC.

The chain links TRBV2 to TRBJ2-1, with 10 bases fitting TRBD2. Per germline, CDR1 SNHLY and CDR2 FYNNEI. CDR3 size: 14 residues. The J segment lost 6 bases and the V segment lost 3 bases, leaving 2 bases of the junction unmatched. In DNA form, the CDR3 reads TGTGCCAGCAGTGATGGGACTAGCGTCAATGAGCAGTTCTTC. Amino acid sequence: CASSDGTSVNEQFF.

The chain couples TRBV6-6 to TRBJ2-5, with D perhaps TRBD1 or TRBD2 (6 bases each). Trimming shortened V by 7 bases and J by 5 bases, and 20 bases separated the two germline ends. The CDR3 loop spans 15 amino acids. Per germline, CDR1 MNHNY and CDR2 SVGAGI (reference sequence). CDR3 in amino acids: CASIEPGQGGETQYF. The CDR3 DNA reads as TGTGCCAGCATCGAACCGGGCCAAGGGGGGGAGACCCAGTACTTC.

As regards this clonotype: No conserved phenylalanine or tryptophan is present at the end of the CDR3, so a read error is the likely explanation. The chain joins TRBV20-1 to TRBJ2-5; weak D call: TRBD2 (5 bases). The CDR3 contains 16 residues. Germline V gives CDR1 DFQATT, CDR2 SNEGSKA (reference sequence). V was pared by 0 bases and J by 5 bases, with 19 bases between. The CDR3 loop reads CSARDLGLREGETQYC. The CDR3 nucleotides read TGCAGTGCTAGAGATCTGGGGTTGAGGGAAGGGGAGACCCAGTACTGC.

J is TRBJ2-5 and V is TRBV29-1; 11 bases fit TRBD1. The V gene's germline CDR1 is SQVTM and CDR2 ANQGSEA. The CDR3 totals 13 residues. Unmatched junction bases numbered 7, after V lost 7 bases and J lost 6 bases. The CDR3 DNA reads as TGCAGCGCCAGGACAGGGGGCCTGAAGACCCAGTACTTC. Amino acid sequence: CSARTGGLKTQYF.

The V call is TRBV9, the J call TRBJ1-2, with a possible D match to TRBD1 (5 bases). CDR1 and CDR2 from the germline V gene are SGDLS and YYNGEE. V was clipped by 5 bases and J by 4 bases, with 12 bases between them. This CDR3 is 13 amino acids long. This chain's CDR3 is CASRATDSYGYTF. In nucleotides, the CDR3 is TGTGCCAGCAGGGCGACAGATAGCTATGGCTACACCTTC. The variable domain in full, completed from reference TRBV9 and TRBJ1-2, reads DSGVTQTPKHLITATGQRVTLRCSPRSGDLSVYWYQQSLDQGLQFLIQYYNGEERAKGNILERFSAQQFPDLHSELNLSSLELGDSALYFCASRATDSYGYTFGSGTRLTVV.

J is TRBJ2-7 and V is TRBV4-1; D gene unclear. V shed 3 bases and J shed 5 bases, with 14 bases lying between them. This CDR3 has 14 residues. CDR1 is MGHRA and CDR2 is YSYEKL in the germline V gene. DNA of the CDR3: TGCGCCAGCAGCCAGACCCCAGGTAACAACGAGCAGTACTTC. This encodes CASSQTPGNNEQYF.